The 12 T cell receptor beta chains reported below all come from one sample, sequenced in a study of vaccination and CD4 T cells after COVID-19 (dated 2022 in TCRdb). The treatment or condition label, as the study defines it: approximately nine-day PBMC culture with coronavirus spike peptide pools or control peptides (ViraFEST assay). Library preparation was by PCR. Instrument on record: Illumina iSeq 100. TCR sequencing of DNA from cultured CD4+ T cells used the Oncomine TCR Beta short-read assay at the Johns Hopkins FTIC core. The public reads were run again by TCRdb, first through fastp at Q25 and then through MiXCR, and only productive beta chains were kept. Every entry covers one CDR3 protein and lists the most common genes and DNA from its rows. In this sample the table shows about 20,000 distinct CDR3 sequences, roughly three fifths of which occur a single time. In total, the top ten clones hold about 9.8% of the sample.

The antigens for these receptors are not known. Sequences were derived from CD4+ T cells from blood, cultured in vitro, sampled after SARS-CoV-2 vaccination. The receptors stem from a human donor who had recovered from COVID-19.

This clonotype has only one observation. The genes are TRBV6-1 and TRBJ2-7; D possibly corresponds to TRBD2 (6 bases). CDR3 length: 15 residues. V shed 6 bases and J shed 0 bases, with 15 bases lying between them. Germline loops: CDR1 MNHNS, CDR2 SASEGT. The CDR3 sequence is CASSADGRSSYEQYF. The CDR3, as DNA: TGTGCCAGCAGCGCTGATGGGAGGAGCTCCTACGAGCAGTACTTC.

This sequence joins TRBV12-3 or TRBV12-4 and TRBJ2-1; D may correspond to TRBD1 or TRBD2 (6 bases each). The CDR3 extends over 16 amino acids. The V end was cut by 6 bases, the J end by 1 base, with 16 bases between. CDR3 coding DNA: TGTGCCAGCAGCGACCCCGGAGGGGGTTCCTACAATGAGCAGTTCTTC. Translation: CASSDPGGGSYNEQFF.

The rearrangement links TRBV6-2 or TRBV6-3 to TRBJ2-3; TRBD1 aligns across 8 bases. The CDR3 contains 15 residues. V lost 2 bases and J lost 3; bases outside the gene matches: 4. The germline CDR1 and CDR2 sequences are MNHEY and SVGEGT. The CDR3 protein is CASSYGQGVTDTQYF. In nucleotides, the CDR3 is TGTGCCAGCAGTTACGGACAGGGTGTGACAGATACGCAGTATTTT.

This clonotype was detected once. The J gene is TRBJ1-3, the V gene TRBV10-3; no clear D gene. The V end was cut by 10 bases, the J end by 1 base, with 8 bases between. The CDR3 has 12 amino acids. Germline CDR1 and CDR2: ENHRY and SYGVKD. The CDR3 DNA reads as TGTGCCACTGAGGGATCTGGAAACACCATATATTTT. Amino acid sequence: CATEGSGNTIYF.

This clonotype has just a few counts. V and J are TRBV7-2 and TRBJ1-2, with TRBD1 as a possible D gene (5 bases). Germline V gene data show CDR1 as SGHTA and CDR2 as FQGNSA. Trimming cost V 5 bases and J 8 bases, with 18 bases left between them. The CDR3 length is 14 residues. The CDR3 DNA reads TGTGCCAGCAGCCCCGGGGGGGTACCTATCGGCTACACCTTC. This translates into CASSPGGVPIGYTF.

This clonotype was seen just once. CDR3 in amino acids: CASSLGAGGARADTQYF. CDR3 in DNA: TGTGCCAGCAGCTTAGGGGCCGGGGGGGCCCGGGCAGATACGCAGTATTTT. The J gene is TRBJ2-3, the V gene TRBV7-6, with TRBD2 matching over 8 bases. Germline CDR1 is SGHVS and CDR2 is FNYEAQ. J was trimmed by 4 bases and V by 1 base; bases with no gene match: 10. The CDR3 totals 17 residues.

This clonotype was picked up a small number of times. V gene TRBV20-1 combines with J gene TRBJ1-5; 9 bases agree with TRBD1. This CDR3 contains 16 residues. CDR1 is DFQATT, CDR2 SNEGSKA, per germline (reference sequence). Unmatched junction bases numbered 8, after V lost 1 base and J lost 4 bases. CDR3: CSARAPRDRVNQPQHF. The CDR3 coding sequence is TGCAGTGCTAGAGCCCCCAGGGACAGGGTTAATCAGCCCCAGCATTTT.

The chain combines TRBV19 with TRBJ2-5; maybe TRBD2 (6 bases). The V end was cut by 7 bases, the J end by 4 bases, with 13 bases between. Germline V gives CDR1 LNHDA, CDR2 SQIVND (reference sequence). The CDR3 extends over 13 amino acids. The CDR3 region has the DNA TGTGCCAGTACTGTAAACGGGGGAGAGACCCAGTACTTC. It translates to CASTVNGGETQYF.

The V call is TRBV27, the J call TRBJ2-4, with 7 bases fitting TRBD1. Germline V gene data show CDR1 as MNHEY and CDR2 as SMNVEV (reference sequence). The CDR3 has 14 amino acids. The ends lost 6 bases at V and 5 bases at J; junction bases unmatched: 7. The CDR3 reads CASSRRQGENIQYF. The CDR3 DNA reads as TGTGCCAGCAGCCGGAGACAGGGCGAAAACATTCAGTACTTC.

The chain combines TRBV11-2 with TRBJ2-1; tentative D call: TRBD1 (6 bases). The germline V gene has CDR1 SGHAT and CDR2 FQNNGV. Trimming shortened V by 5 bases and J by 0 bases, and 17 bases separated the two germline ends. CDR3 length: 17 residues. The CDR3 is CASSPRGGRSSYNEQFF. The CDR3 bases are TGTGCCAGCAGCCCCAGGGGTGGGCGCAGCTCCTACAATGAGCAGTTCTTC.

The DNA for the CDR3 is TGCAGTGCTGGAACAGGGAGCTCCTATAATTCACCCCTCCACTTT. This codes for CSAGTGSSYNSPLHF. The gene calls are TRBV20-1 and TRBJ1-6, with D perhaps TRBD1 (6 bases). The V and J ends lost 5 bases and 0 bases respectively, with 11 bases between them. The CDR3 has 15 amino acids. The V gene's germline CDR1 is DFQATT and CDR2 SNEGSKA (reference sequence).

The sample holds a few counts of this clonotype. This rearrangement joins TRBV20-1 to TRBJ1-1, with D hard to call. This CDR3 contains 14 residues. Per germline, CDR1 DFQATT and CDR2 SNEGSKA (reference sequence). V lost 6 bases and J 0 bases, leaving 14 bases between the germline ends. The CDR3 DNA follows: TGCAGTGCCCGACTAGACAACATGAACACTGAAGCTTTCTTT. Translation gives CSARLDNMNTEAFF.